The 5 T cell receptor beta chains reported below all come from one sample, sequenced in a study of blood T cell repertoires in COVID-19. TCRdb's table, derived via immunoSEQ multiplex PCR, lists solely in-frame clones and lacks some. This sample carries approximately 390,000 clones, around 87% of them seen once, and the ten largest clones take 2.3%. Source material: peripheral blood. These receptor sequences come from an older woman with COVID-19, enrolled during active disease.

The CDR3 spells CASSVGPGTNYGYTF. The DNA of the CDR3 is TGTGCCAGCAGCGTAGGGCCGGGAACAAACTATGGCTACACCTTC. The chain has TRBV9 and TRBJ1-2; D is undetermined. The CDR3 is 15 amino acids. Germline V lookup: CDR1 SGDLS, CDR2 YYNGEE. V was pared by 0 bases and J by 2 bases, with 11 bases between.

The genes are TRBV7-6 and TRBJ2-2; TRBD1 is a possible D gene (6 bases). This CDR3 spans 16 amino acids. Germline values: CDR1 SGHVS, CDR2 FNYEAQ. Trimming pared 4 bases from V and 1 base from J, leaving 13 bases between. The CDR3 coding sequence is TGTGCCAGCAGCTCCTACAGGGAGAGGAACACCGGGGAGCTGTTTTTT. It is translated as CASSSYRERNTGELFF.

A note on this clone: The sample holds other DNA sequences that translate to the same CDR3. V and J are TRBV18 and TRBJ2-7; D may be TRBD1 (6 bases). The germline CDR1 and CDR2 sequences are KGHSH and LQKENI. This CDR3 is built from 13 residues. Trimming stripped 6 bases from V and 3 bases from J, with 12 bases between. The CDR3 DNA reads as TGTGCCAGCTCTCCCGGGACAAGCTACGAGCAGTACTTC. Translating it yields CASSPGTSYEQYF.

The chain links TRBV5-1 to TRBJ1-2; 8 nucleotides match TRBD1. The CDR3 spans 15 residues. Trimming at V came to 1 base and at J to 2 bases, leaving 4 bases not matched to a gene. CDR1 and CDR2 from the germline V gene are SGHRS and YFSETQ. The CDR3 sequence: CASSLSGTGNYGYTF. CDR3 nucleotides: TGCGCCAGCAGCTTGTCCGGGACAGGAAACTATGGCTACACCTTC.

CDR3 sequence (DNA): TGTGCCAGCAGCGAGGAGGGGCCGGGCAATCAGCCCCAGCATTTT. Its translation is CASSEEGPGNQPQHF. The chain uses TRBV2 and TRBJ1-5; TRBD1 is a possible D gene (5 bases). Germline assignment: CDR1 SNHLY and CDR2 FYNNEI. V shed 6 bases and J shed 2 bases, with 14 bases lying between them. The CDR3 length is 15 residues.